This TCR beta chain was captured in a study of T cell responses to AZD1222 COVID-19 vaccine. Deletions cut 6 bases from V and 4 bases from J, with 13 bases between. Germline assignment: CDR1 WSHSY and CDR2 SAAADI. CDR3 length: 13 amino acids. Study results and caveats: The study sampled repertoires only after the peak T cell response. Among those given AZD1222, only five or six were seropositive at baseline. Targets within unmutated variant regions were reportedly found for nearly half of spike-specific TCRs. Spike-wide coverage was observed for vaccine-associated CD4 TCRs, with dominant responses at 160-218 and 743-854.

The assay was immunoSEQ multiplex PCR, and TCRdb's table has in-frame clones only and misses some. This table has 130,000 or so clones, about 91% appearing once. To note about this clone: What it recognizes is unknown.

This TCR was recovered from an adult who received the AZD1222 COVID-19 vaccine. Source: peripheral blood, taken 28 days after the second AZD1222 dose. This chain connects TRBV10-2 to TRBJ2-7; D is perhaps TRBD2 (6 bases). CDR3 region: CASREVGGYEQYV. The DNA of the CDR3 is TGCGCCAGCAGGGAAGTCGGGGGTTACGAGCAGTACGTC.